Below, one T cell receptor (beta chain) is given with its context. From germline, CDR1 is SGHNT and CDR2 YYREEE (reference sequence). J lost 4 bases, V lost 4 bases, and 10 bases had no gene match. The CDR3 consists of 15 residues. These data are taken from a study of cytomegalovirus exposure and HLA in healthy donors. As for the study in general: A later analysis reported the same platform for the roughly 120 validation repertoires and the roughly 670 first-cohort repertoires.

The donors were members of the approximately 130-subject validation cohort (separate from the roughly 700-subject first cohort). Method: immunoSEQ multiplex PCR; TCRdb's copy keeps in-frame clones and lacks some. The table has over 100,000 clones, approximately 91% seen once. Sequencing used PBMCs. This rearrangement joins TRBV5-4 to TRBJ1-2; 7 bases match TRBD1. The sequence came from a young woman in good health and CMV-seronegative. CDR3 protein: CASSGSTGTAYGYTF. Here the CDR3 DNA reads TGTGCCAGCAGCGGCTCGACAGGGACGGCCTATGGCTACACCTTC. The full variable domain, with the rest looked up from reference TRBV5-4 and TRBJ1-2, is ETGVTQSPTHLIKTRGQQVTLRCSSQSGHNTVSWYQQALGQGPQFIFQYYREEENGRGNFPPRFSGLQFPNYSSELNVNALELDDSALYLCASSGSTGTAYGYTFGSGTRLTVV.